One and the same sample provided the 19 T cell receptor beta chains below, sequenced in a study of identical twins. TCRdb independently ran MiXCR on the 5' RACE reads; one entry per CDR3 protein. The sample consists of more than 1.5 million distinct CDR3 sequences, less than 40% of them appearing once. The sample consisted of cord blood. The receptors stem from a newborn girl in good health.

The chain links TRBV18 to TRBJ1-6, with no clear D. Trimming removed 8 bases at V and 7 bases at J, with 15 bases between. This CDR3 is built from 14 residues. Germline CDR1 reads KGHSH; CDR2 reads LQKENI. CDR3 DNA sequence: TGTGCCAGCACGCCGACGGTCTCCAATTCACCCCTCCACTTT. Its translation is CASTPTVSNSPLHF.

There are a few counts of this clonotype. The chain recombines TRBV12-3 or TRBV12-4 with TRBJ2-1; 8 nucleotides agree with TRBD2. There are 15 residues in the CDR3. The junction had 4 bases not matched to a gene; V was cut back by 6 bases and J by 0 bases. CDR3 amino acids: CASRYSGISYNEQFF. CDR3 nucleotide sequence: TGTGCCAGCAGATATAGCGGGATCTCCTACAATGAGCAGTTCTTC.

This clonotype showed up just a few times. This rearrangement joins TRBV27 to TRBJ1-1; tentatively, D is TRBD1 (5 bases). The CDR3 is 14 residues long. V gave up 3 bases and J gave up 10 bases, with 18 bases separating them. The germline CDR1 and CDR2 sequences are MNHEY and SMNVEV (reference sequence). For the CDR3, the DNA is TGTGCCAGCAGTTTCGCGGGACTACCCCAGTCAGCTTTCTTT. It encodes CASSFAGLPQSAFF.

This clonotype was picked up a small number of times. The chain carries TRBV7-9 and TRBJ1-1; D gene uncertain. Deletions cut 1 base from V and 4 bases from J, with 10 bases between. Germline values: CDR1 SEHNR, CDR2 FQNEAQ (reference sequence). The CDR3 length is 14 residues. This chain's CDR3 is CASSLGPQGTEAFF. As DNA, the CDR3 is TGTGCCAGCAGCTTAGGCCCCCAAGGCACTGAAGCTTTCTTT.

As DNA, the CDR3 is TGTGCCAGCAGCGTAAGCGGGTCCAACTACAATGAGCAGTTCTTC. Protein product: CASSVSGSNYNEQFF. The genes are TRBV9 and TRBJ2-1, with D possibly TRBD2 on 6 matching bases. The germline V gene encodes CDR1 SGDLS and CDR2 YYNGEE. This CDR3 has 15 amino acids. Trimming left V 1 base short and J 3 bases short, with 11 bases between.

The chain is built from TRBV4-2 and TRBJ1-1; D is ambiguous. V was cut by 2 bases and J by 1 base, with 14 bases left in between. The CDR3 is 16 amino acids. The germline V gene encodes CDR1 LGHNA and CDR2 YNFKEQ. For the CDR3, the DNA is TGTGCCAGCAGCCAATCCCCGGGGAAGGGGAACACTGAAGCTTTCTTT. This codes for CASSQSPGKGNTEAFF.

J is TRBJ2-3 and V is TRBV18; no definite D call. The CDR3 spans 13 residues. V lost 7 bases, J lost 2 bases, and 10 bases lay in between. Germline CDR1 KGHSH, CDR2 LQKENI. CDR3: CASCFVLTDTQYF. The CDR3 bases are TGTGCCAGCTGCTTCGTACTCACAGATACGCAGTATTTT.

A note on this clonotype: Its ends do not fully match the called genes, so a read error is possible. The chain combines TRBV5-1 with TRBJ1-2, with D possibly being TRBD1 (5 bases). CDR1 is SGHRS and CDR2 is YFSETQ in the germline V gene. CDR3 length: 14 residues. Here the CDR3 reads CASGLGPTNYGYTF. The CDR3 nucleotides read TGCGCCAGCGGCTTGGGACCGACAAACTATGGCTACACCTTC.

The chain is built from TRBV5-1 and TRBJ1-2; unclear D gene. This CDR3 spans 16 amino acids. Trimming took off 4 bases at V and 0 bases at J, with 16 bases between the two ends. Germline V gene data show CDR1 as SGHRS and CDR2 as YFSETQ. This CDR3 reads CASSLMFGESNYGYTF. The DNA of the CDR3 is TGCGCCAGCAGCCTTATGTTTGGGGAGTCTAACTATGGCTACACCTTC.

This clonotype turned up a few times. The chain couples TRBV5-1 to TRBJ2-5; 8 nucleotides line up with TRBD2. Germline V CDR1 and CDR2: SGHRS, YFSETQ. CDR3 length: 15 residues. V gave up 6 bases and J gave up 4 bases; unmatched junction bases: 11. For the CDR3, the DNA is TGCGCCAGCACTCGACTAGCGCAAACAGGAGAGACCCAGTACTTC. It encodes CASTRLAQTGETQYF.

The genes are TRBV5-1 and TRBJ2-5; TRBD2 is a possible D gene (6 bases). Germline V gene data show CDR1 as SGHRS and CDR2 as YFSETQ. The CDR3 covers 14 residues. V gave up 0 bases and J gave up 5 bases, with 11 bases separating them. The CDR3 nucleotides read TGCGCCAGCAGCTTGGCGACTAGTAAGGAGACCCAGTACTTC. Translated, it gives CASSLATSKETQYF. Together with reference TRBV5-1 and TRBJ2-5, the CDR3 gives the full variable domain: KAGVTQTPRYLIKTRGQQVTLSCSPISGHRSVSWYQQTPGQGLQFLFEYFSETQRNKGNFPGRFSGRQFSNSRSEMNVSTLELGDSALYLCASSLATSKETQYFGPGTRLLVL.

The genes are TRBV12-3 or TRBV12-4 and TRBJ1-5; possibly TRBD1 for D (5 bases). The CDR3 covers 15 residues. The germline V and J ends were trimmed by 5 bases and 5 bases, with 16 bases remaining between them. CDR3 sequence: CASSPLGEGYQPQHF. CDR3 bases: TGTGCCAGCAGTCCCCTAGGGGAGGGCTATCAGCCCCAGCATTTT.

Notes on this clonotype: One end of the junction is discordant with germline, which a read error may explain. This chain connects TRBV12-3 or TRBV12-4 to TRBJ2-1; 10 positions match TRBD2. There are 15 residues in the CDR3. CDR3 DNA sequence: TGTGCCAGCGGTTTAGCGGGGGGCGTTAACAATGAGCAGTTCTTC. Its protein is CASGLAGGVNNEQFF.

This clonotype was observed a handful of times. The chain has TRBV5-1 and TRBJ2-3, with 7 bases identical to TRBD2. Germline assignment: CDR1 SGHRS and CDR2 YFSETQ. The CDR3 has 14 amino acids. V trimming: 3 bases; J trimming: 5 bases; junction bases outside the gene matches: 6. The CDR3 coding sequence is TGCGCCAGCAGCTGGGGCGGGAGAGGAGATACGCAGTATTTT. Translation: CASSWGGRGDTQYF.

This clonotype was observed a few times. The chain uses TRBV20-1 and TRBJ1-4, with D possibly matching TRBD1 (6 bases). The germline V and J ends were trimmed by 3 bases and 7 bases, with 21 bases remaining between them. Per germline, CDR1 DFQATT and CDR2 SNEGSKA (reference sequence). The CDR3 loop spans 16 amino acids. CDR3 protein: CSASAGAPFVGEKLFF. The CDR3 region has the DNA TGCAGTGCTAGTGCAGGGGCCCCGTTTGTAGGTGAAAAACTGTTTTTT.

This clonotype was seen more than once but under ten times. The V and J genes are TRBV29-1 and TRBJ1-1, with D possibly being TRBD1 (5 bases). Germline CDR1 SQVTM, CDR2 ANQGSEA. V was pared by 6 bases and J by 5 bases, with 16 bases between. The CDR3 sequence is 13 residues long. CDR3 bases: TGCAGCGTGGGGAGGGGACGGGGTACTGAAGCTTTCTTT. This translates into CSVGRGRGTEAFF.

This clonotype has more than one count but fewer than ten. V gene TRBV12-3 or TRBV12-4 combines with J gene TRBJ1-6; possible D gene TRBD1, 6 bases. The CDR3 loop spans 12 amino acids. V gave up 4 bases and J gave up 14 bases, with 12 bases separating them. The CDR3 bases are TGTGCCAGCAGTTCAACCAGGGGATCCCTCCACTTT. It translates to CASSSTRGSLHF.

The chain carries TRBV5-1 and TRBJ2-3, with D perhaps assigned TRBD1 or TRBD2 (6 bases each). The V end was cut by 4 bases, the J end by 6 bases, with 18 bases between. The CDR3 has 15 residues. Germline values: CDR1 SGHRS, CDR2 YFSETQ. CDR3 region: CASSPGYRGPDTQYF. The CDR3 nucleotides read TGCGCCAGCAGCCCGGGCTATCGGGGGCCCGATACGCAGTATTTT. Using reference TRBV5-1 and TRBJ2-3 for the parts outside the CDR3, the full variable domain is KAGVTQTPRYLIKTRGQQVTLSCSPISGHRSVSWYQQTPGQGLQFLFEYFSETQRNKGNFPGRFSGRQFSNSRSEMNVSTLELGDSALYLCASSPGYRGPDTQYFGPGTRLTVL.

As concerns this clonotype: A junction boundary mismatches the germline segment, possibly from a read error. The chain recombines TRBV20-1 with TRBJ1-2, with 9 bases identical to TRBD1. The CDR3 consists of 14 residues. Germline V CDR1 and CDR2: DFQATT, SNEGSKA (reference sequence). DNA of the CDR3: TGCAGTGCTTCGTACAGGGGGCGGGACTACGGCTACACCTTC. Protein: CSASYRGRDYGYTF.